The clone carrying this T cell receptor beta chain was recorded at least ten times. J lost 2 bases, V lost 5 bases, and 9 bases had no gene match. This CDR3 has 17 residues. The germline CDR1 and CDR2 sequences are WSHSY and SAAADI. The entry originates in a study of CD8+CD57+ T cells in acquired aplastic anemia. Genomic DNA, the template, was used for profiling of the TCR beta VDJ and CDR3. Each CDR3 protein gets one entry after TCRdb re-called the reads with MiXCR. Altogether 150,000 or so distinct CDR3 sequences are present, roughly 54% being singletons, with the ten largest covering approximately 12%. The authors sequenced patients whose flow cytometry had shown CD8+CD57+ cell expansion. Sampling of blood occurred while the patients had still received no therapy.

V gene TRBV10-2 combines with J gene TRBJ2-5, with 12 positions matching TRBD1. The sample taken for sequencing was sorted CD4+, CD8+, or CD8+CD57+ T cells (not recorded which) from PBMCs. The source is a human donor with aplastic anemia. The CDR3 loop reads CASSPRDRGRRQETQYF. DNA for the CDR3: TGCGCCAGCAGTCCTCGGGACAGGGGGCGGAGGCAAGAGACCCAGTACTTC.